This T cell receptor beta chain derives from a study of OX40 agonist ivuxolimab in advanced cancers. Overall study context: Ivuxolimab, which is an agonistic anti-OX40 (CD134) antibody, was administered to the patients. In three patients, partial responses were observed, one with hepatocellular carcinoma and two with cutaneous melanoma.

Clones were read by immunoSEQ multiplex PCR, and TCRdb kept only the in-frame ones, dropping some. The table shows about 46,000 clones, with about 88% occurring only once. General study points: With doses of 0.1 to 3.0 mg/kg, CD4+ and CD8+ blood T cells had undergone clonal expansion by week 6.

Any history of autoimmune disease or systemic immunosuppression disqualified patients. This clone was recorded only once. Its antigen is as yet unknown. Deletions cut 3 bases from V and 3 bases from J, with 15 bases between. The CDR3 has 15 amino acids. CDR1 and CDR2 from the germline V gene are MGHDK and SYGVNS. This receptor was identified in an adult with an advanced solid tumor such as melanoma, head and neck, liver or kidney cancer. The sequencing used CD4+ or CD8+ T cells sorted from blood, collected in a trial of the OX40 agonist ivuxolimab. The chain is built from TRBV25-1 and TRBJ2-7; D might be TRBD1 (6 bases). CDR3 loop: CASSDRGTQGYEQYF. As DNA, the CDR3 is TGTGCCAGCAGTGATAGGGGGACGCAGGGCTACGAGCAGTACTTC.